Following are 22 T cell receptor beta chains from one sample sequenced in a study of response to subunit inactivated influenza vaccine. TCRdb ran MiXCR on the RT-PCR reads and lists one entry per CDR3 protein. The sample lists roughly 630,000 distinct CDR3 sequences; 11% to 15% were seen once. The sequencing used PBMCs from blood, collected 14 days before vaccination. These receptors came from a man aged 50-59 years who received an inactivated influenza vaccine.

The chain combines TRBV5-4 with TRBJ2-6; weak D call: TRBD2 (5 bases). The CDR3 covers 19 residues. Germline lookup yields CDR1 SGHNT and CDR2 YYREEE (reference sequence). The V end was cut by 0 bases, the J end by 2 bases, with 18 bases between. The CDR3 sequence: CASSLGFEGVRPGANVLTF. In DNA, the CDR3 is TGTGCCAGCAGCTTGGGGTTCGAGGGCGTTCGTCCTGGGGCCAACGTCCTGACTTTC.

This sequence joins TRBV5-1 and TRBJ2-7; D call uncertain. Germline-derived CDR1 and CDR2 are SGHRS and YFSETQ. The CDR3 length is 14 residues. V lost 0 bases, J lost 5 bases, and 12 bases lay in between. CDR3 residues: CASSLAGPRDEQYF. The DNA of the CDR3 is TGCGCCAGCAGCTTGGCAGGACCTCGGGACGAGCAGTACTTC.

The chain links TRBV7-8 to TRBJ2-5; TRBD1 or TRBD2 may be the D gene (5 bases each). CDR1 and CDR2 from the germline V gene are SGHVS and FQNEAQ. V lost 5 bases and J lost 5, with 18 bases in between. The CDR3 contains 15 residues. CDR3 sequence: CASSRSRGERETQYF. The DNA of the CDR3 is TGTGCCAGCAGCCGATCCAGAGGGGAGAGGGAGACCCAGTACTTC.

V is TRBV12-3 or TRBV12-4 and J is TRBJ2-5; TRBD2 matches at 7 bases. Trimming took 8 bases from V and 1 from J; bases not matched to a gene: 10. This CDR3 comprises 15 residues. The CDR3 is CASGLGGGGQETQYF. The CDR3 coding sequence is TGTGCCAGCGGTCTGGGGGGGGGTGGCCAAGAGACCCAGTACTTC.

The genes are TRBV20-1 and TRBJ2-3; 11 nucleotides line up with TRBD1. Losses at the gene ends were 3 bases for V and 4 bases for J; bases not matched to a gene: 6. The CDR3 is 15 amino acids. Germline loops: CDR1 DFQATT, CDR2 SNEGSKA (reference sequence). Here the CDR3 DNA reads TGCAGTGCTAGTCCCGGGACAGGGGGGGCAGATACGCAGTATTTT. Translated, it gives CSASPGTGGADTQYF.

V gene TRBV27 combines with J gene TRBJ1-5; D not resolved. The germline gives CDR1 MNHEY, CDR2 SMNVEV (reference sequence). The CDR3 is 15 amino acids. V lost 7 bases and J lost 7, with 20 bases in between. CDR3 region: CASIYSPQIYQPQHF. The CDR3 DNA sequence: TGTGCCAGCATTTATTCCCCCCAAATTTACCAGCCCCAGCATTTT.

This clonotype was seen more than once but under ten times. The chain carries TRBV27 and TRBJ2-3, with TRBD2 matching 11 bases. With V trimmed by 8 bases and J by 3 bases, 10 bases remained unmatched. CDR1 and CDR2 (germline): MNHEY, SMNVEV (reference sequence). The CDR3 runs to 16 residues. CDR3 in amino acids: CASAGVAGGRTDTQYF. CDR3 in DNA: TGTGCCAGCGCTGGAGTAGCGGGGGGGCGGACAGATACGCAGTATTTT.

CDR3 in amino acids: CASSFTRDISYNEQFF. The DNA for the CDR3 is TGTGCCAGCAGTTTTACGCGGGACATTTCCTACAATGAGCAGTTCTTC. This chain connects TRBV6-2 or TRBV6-3 to TRBJ2-1; D might be TRBD1 or TRBD2, each matching 6 bases. The CDR3 loop spans 16 amino acids. Germline assignment: CDR1 MNHEY and CDR2 SVGEGT. V lost 4 bases and J 1 base, leaving 14 bases between the germline ends.

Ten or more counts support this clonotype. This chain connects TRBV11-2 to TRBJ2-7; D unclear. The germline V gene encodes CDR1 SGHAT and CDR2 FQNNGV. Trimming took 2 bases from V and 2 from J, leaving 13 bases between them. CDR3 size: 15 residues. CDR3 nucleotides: TGTGCCAGCAGCTTATATCGGGCAGGTCCCTACGAGCAGTACTTC. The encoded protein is CASSLYRAGPYEQYF.

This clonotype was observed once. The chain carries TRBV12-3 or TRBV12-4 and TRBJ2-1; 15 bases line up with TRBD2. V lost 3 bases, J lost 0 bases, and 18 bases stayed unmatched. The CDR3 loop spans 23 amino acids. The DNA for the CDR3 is TGTGCCAGCAGTTTTAGCTTTGATCAGGGACTAGCGGGGGGCGGTTACTCCTACAATGAGCAGTTCTTC. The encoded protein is CASSFSFDQGLAGGGYSYNEQFF.

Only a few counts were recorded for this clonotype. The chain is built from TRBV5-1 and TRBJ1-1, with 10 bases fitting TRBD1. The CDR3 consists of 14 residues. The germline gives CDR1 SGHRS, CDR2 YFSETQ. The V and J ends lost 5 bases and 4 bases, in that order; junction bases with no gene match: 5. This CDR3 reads CASRGQGIGTEAFF. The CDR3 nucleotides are TGCGCCAGCAGGGGACAGGGGATCGGCACTGAAGCTTTCTTT. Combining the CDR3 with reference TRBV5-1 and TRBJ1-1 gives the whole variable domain KAGVTQTPRYLIKTRGQQVTLSCSPISGHRSVSWYQQTPGQGLQFLFEYFSETQRNKGNFPGRFSGRQFSNSRSEMNVSTLELGDSALYLCASRGQGIGTEAFFGQGTRLTVV.

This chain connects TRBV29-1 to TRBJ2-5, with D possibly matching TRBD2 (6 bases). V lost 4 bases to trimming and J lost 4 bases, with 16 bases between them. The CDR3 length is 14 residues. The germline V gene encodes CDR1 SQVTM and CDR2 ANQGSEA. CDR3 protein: CSVAFGLGRETQYF. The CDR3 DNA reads TGCAGCGTTGCGTTTGGCCTCGGGAGAGAGACCCAGTACTTC.

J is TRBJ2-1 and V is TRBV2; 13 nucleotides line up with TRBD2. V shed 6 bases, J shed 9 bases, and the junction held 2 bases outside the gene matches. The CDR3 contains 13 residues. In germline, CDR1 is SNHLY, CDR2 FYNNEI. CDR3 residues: CASRLAGGTEQFF. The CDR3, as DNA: TGTGCCAGCAGACTAGCGGGGGGGACTGAGCAGTTCTTC. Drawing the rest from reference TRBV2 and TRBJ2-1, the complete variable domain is EPEVTQTPSHQVTQMGQEVILRCVPISNHLYFYWYRQILGQKVEFLVSFYNNEISEKSEIFDDQFSVERPDGSNFTLKIRSTKLEDSAMYFCASRLAGGTEQFFGPGTRLTVL.

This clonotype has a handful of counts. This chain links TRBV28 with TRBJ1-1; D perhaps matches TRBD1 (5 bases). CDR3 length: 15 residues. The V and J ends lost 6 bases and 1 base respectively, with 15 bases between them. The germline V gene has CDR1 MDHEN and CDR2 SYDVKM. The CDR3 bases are TGTGCCAGCAGACTGATCTCAGGGTGGAACACTGAAGCTTTCTTT. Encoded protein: CASRLISGWNTEAFF.

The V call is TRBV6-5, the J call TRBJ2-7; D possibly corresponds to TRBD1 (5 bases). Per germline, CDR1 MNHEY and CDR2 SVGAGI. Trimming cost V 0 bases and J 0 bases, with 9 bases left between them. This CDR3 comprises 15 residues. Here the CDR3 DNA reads TGTGCCAGCAGTTACTCGATGGGGCCCTCCTACGAGCAGTACTTC. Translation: CASSYSMGPSYEQYF.

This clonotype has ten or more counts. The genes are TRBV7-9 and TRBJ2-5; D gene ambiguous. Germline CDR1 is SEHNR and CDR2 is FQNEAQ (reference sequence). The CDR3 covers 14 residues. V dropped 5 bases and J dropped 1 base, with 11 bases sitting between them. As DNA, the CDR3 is TGTGCCAGCAGCCCCGGCCACCCCCAAGAGACCCAGTACTTC. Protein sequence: CASSPGHPQETQYF.

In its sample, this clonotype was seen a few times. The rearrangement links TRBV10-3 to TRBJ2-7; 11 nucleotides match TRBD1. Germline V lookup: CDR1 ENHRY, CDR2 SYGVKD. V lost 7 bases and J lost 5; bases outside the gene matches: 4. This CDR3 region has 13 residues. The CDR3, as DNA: TGTGCCATCATGCGGACAGGGGGCGACGAGCAGTACTTC. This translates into CAIMRTGGDEQYF.

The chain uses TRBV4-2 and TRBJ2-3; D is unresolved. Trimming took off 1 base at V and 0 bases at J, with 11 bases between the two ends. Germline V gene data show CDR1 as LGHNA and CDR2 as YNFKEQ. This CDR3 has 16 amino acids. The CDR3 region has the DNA TGTGCCAGCAGCCAAGGGGTCGGTCAGAGCACAGATACGCAGTATTTT. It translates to CASSQGVGQSTDTQYF.

The CDR3 protein is CASSRQAAYNEQFF. CDR3 nucleotides: TGTGCCAGCAGCCGACAGGCTGCCTACAATGAGCAGTTCTTC. V gene TRBV6-1 combines with J gene TRBJ2-1, with D perhaps TRBD1 (6 bases). V was cut by 6 bases and J by 2 bases, with 11 bases left in between. The CDR3 has 14 residues. Germline CDR1 is MNHNS and CDR2 is SASEGT.

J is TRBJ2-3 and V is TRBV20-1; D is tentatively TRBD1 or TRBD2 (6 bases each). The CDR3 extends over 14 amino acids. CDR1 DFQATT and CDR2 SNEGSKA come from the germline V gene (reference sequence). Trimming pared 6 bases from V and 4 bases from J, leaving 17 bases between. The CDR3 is CSAKRGGLADTQYF. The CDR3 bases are TGCAGTGCCAAGAGAGGGGGGTTAGCAGATACGCAGTATTTT.

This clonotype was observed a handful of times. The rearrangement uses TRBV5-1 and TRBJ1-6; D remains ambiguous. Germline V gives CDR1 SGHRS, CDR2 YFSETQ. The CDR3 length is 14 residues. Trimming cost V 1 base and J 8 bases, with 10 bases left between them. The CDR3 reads CASSLTTRYSPLHF. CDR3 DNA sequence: TGCGCCAGCAGCTTGACCACCAGATATTCACCCCTCCACTTT. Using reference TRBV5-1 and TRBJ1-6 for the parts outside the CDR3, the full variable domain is KAGVTQTPRYLIKTRGQQVTLSCSPISGHRSVSWYQQTPGQGLQFLFEYFSETQRNKGNFPGRFSGRQFSNSRSEMNVSTLELGDSALYLCASSLTTRYSPLHFGNGTRLTVT.

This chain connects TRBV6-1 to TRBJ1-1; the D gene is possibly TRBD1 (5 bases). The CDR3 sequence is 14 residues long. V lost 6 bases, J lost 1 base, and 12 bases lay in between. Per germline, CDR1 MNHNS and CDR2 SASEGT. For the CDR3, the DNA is TGTGCCAGCAGACCCGAGACAGAGAACACTGAAGCTTTCTTT. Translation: CASRPETENTEAFF.